The source of this TCR beta chain is a study of blood T cell repertoires in COVID-19. About the research overall: There were acute and convalescent COVID-19 samples, and they came from the United States, Italy and Spain.

Trimming removed 4 bases from V and 8 bases from J; junction bases left unmatched: 15. The CDR3 length is 16 residues. Germline V gives CDR1 SGHNT, CDR2 YYREEE (reference sequence). In the source study's methods: Estimated nucleated cell counts came from reference gene primer amplification. The method was immunoSEQ multiplex PCR; TCRdb's version includes in-frame clones alone and lacks a portion of them. The V and J calls and clone size were taken over from that table, and D and trimming were inferred from the DNA. The table lists hundreds of thousands of clones, roughly 86% of them singletons. Researchers sorted participants into cohorts using their self-reported clinical history.

This clonotype was sampled from a woman between 40 and 55 years old with acute COVID-19. Sample: PBMCs or T cells enriched from blood (not recorded which). This rearrangement joins TRBV5-4 to TRBJ2-1; 7 nucleotides line up with TRBD2. The DNA of the CDR3 is TGTGCCAGCAGCCGACCCCCTAGCGGAGCCTTAGATGAGCAGTTCTTC. Protein sequence: CASSRPPSGALDEQFF.